This T cell receptor beta chain was retrieved from a study of blood T cell repertoires in COVID-19. Sequenced by immunoSEQ multiplex PCR; TCRdb stores in-frame clones only, minus some. The sample consists of around 230,000 clones, just over 85% of them appearing once. The CDR3 spans 16 residues. Germline V gene sequence: CDR1 SEHNR, CDR2 FQNEAQ (reference sequence). V gave up 2 bases and J gave up 4 bases; unmatched junction bases: 7. Everyone who took part was roughly 18 to 89 years old, and they came from 24 US areas. The gene calls are TRBV7-9 and TRBJ2-5, with TRBD1 identical over 10 bases. The receptor comes from a woman between 40 and 50 years old with acute COVID-19. The sequenced sample consisted of PBMCs or T cells enriched from blood (not recorded which). In DNA, the CDR3 is TGTGCCAGCAGCTTAAGTCGACAGGGGGCTGGAGAGACCCAGTACTTC. Its translation: CASSLSRQGAGETQYF. The full variable domain, completed using reference TRBV7-9 and TRBJ2-5, is DTGVSQNPRHKITKRGQNVTFRCDPISEHNRLYWYRQTLGQGPEFLTYFQNEAQLEKSRLLSDRFSAERPKGSFSTLEIQRTEQGDSAMYLCASSLSRQGAGETQYFGPGTRLLVL.